The 10 T cell receptor beta chains presented below share a single source sample, sequenced in a study of blood T cells in healthy people across ages. Next came a second PCR, run for roughly 6 to 11 cycles, which used a sample-barcoded 5' primer along with a J-beta primer mix. TCRdb called the 5' RACE reads again in MiXCR, with one record for every CDR3 protein. In the table there are roughly 830,000 distinct CDR3 sequences, approximately 59% of which are singletons. The sequenced sample was blood. All receptors come from a man aged 30 to 45 in good health.

This clonotype has a handful of counts. V and J are TRBV20-1 and TRBJ2-1; D is perhaps TRBD2 (6 bases). Trimming shortened V by 6 bases and J by 6 bases, and 24 bases separated the two germline ends. Looked up from germline, CDR1 is DFQATT and CDR2 is SNEGSKA (reference sequence). This CDR3 comprises 16 residues. The CDR3 DNA reads as TGCAGTGCCCTGTCACTAGCTGGGCGGCCCCGCAATGAGCAGTTCTTC. Its translation is CSALSLAGRPRNEQFF.

V and J are TRBV9 and TRBJ1-2; maybe TRBD1 (5 bases). The germline V gene has CDR1 SGDLS and CDR2 YYNGEE. Trimming removed 4 bases from V and 8 bases from J, with 15 bases in between. The CDR3 covers 13 residues. The CDR3 bases are TGTGCCAGCAGCCCCTTGGGGAGACAGGGCTACACCTTC. Encoded protein: CASSPLGRQGYTF.

The chain uses TRBV7-9 and TRBJ2-5; unclear D gene. TRBJ2-7 explains the end of the DNA better; the J call may be wrong. Germline V gene lookup returns CDR1 SEHNR and CDR2 FQNEAQ (reference sequence). The CDR3 contains 13 residues. CDR3 loop: CASSSTSQNEQYF. CDR3 DNA: TGTGCCAGCAGCTCCACCTCCCAGAACGAGCAGTACTTC.

V gene TRBV7-3 combines with J gene TRBJ2-1; TRBD2 is a possible D gene (6 bases). In germline, CDR1 is SGHTA, CDR2 FQGTGA. This CDR3 is 14 amino acids long. V was shortened by 5 bases and J by 7 bases, with 15 bases between the two germline ends. The CDR3 sequence: CASSPKTSINEQFF. The CDR3, as DNA: TGTGCCAGCAGCCCTAAGACTAGTATAAATGAGCAGTTCTTC.

The gene calls are TRBV3-1 and TRBJ1-2; the D gene is possibly TRBD1 (6 bases). With 3 bases removed from V and 4 bases from J, the gap between germline ends came to 18 bases. Germline V gene lookup returns CDR1 LGHDT and CDR2 YNNKEL (reference sequence). This CDR3 has 16 amino acids. CDR3 residues: CASSQGTPGDLYGYTF. The CDR3 region has the DNA TGTGCCAGCAGCCAGGGGACACCCGGAGACCTCTATGGCTACACCTTC.

On this clonotype: The junction shows a germline mismatch at one end, possibly a read error. The V call is TRBV5-1, the J call TRBJ2-1; D uncertain. This CDR3 has 12 amino acids. Germline CDR1 and CDR2: SGHRS and YFSETQ. CDR3 in amino acids: CANSSSSYEQFF. The DNA for the CDR3 is TGCGCCAACAGCTCAAGCTCCTACGAGCAGTTCTTC. Using reference TRBV5-1 and TRBJ2-1 for the parts outside the CDR3, the full variable domain is KAGVTQTPRYLIKTRGQQVTLSCSPISGHRSVSWYQQTPGQGLQFLFEYFSETQRNKGNFPGRFSGRQFSNSRSEMNVSTLELGDSALYLCANSSSSYEQFFGPGTRLTVL.

The chain carries TRBV7-8 and TRBJ2-7; no firm D call. The CDR3 runs to 16 residues. Trimming cost V 1 base and J 0 bases, with 13 bases left between them. Germline-derived CDR1 and CDR2 are SGHVS and FQNEAQ. The CDR3 DNA sequence: TGTGCCAGCAGCTTAGGATTTGAACGGCTCTCCTACGAGCAGTACTTC. Protein sequence: CASSLGFERLSYEQYF.

This clonotype was picked up one time. The chain links TRBV13 to TRBJ2-3, with 10 nucleotides matching TRBD2. The length of the CDR3 is 16 residues. With 5 bases clipped from V and 2 bases from J, the junction kept 7 bases outside the gene matches. Germline CDR1 reads PRHDT; CDR2 reads FYEKMQ (reference sequence). The CDR3 bases are TGTGCCAGCAGCCTGAAGCGGGGGGGCGTCACAGATACGCAGTATTTT. Its protein is CASSLKRGGVTDTQYF.

This clonotype was counted ten times or more. This rearrangement joins TRBV3-1 to TRBJ2-1, with D perhaps TRBD1 (5 bases). The CDR3 sequence is 15 residues long. V lost 0 bases to trimming and J lost 7 bases, with 13 bases between them. The germline CDR1 and CDR2 sequences are LGHDT and YNNKEL (reference sequence). The CDR3 sequence: CASSQDSRTLNEQFF. The CDR3 region has the DNA TGTGCCAGCAGCCAAGATTCGAGGACATTGAATGAGCAGTTCTTC.

The sample holds a few counts of this clonotype. The V call is TRBV20-1, the J call TRBJ2-3; 10 bases are shared with TRBD2. J was trimmed by 2 bases and V by 5 bases; bases with no gene match: 7. Germline values: CDR1 DFQATT, CDR2 SNEGSKA (reference sequence). CDR3 length: 15 residues. CDR3 sequence: CSAPQTSGYTDTQYF. The CDR3 coding sequence is TGCAGTGCTCCACAGACTAGCGGGTACACAGATACGCAGTATTTT.